This T cell receptor (beta chain) was identified during a study of Graves' ophthalmopathy and Graves' hyperthyroidism. The sequenced template was RNA, covering the TCR beta CDR3 region. The workflow started with a first-round RT-PCR run with HTBI primers and then moved on to a second-round multiplex PCR. MiXCR, applied by TCRdb to the multiplex PCR reads, yields one record per CDR3 protein. The sample contains about 210,000 distinct CDR3 sequences, under 30% of which appear only once. The CDR3 has 14 residues. Germline lookup yields CDR1 MNHEY and CDR2 SVGEGT. Concerning this clonotype: One end of the junction does not line up with germline, which may come from a read error.

The origin of this receptor is a man aged 45-60 years with Graves' ophthalmopathy. This chain connects TRBV6-2 or TRBV6-3 to TRBJ2-2, with D perhaps being TRBD1 or TRBD2 (5 bases each). What was sequenced was peripheral blood. CDR3 in amino acids: CASSYWDGTGELFF. Here the CDR3 DNA reads TGTGCCAGCAGCTACTGGGACGGGACCGGGGAGCTGTTTTTT.